The following is a TCR beta chain sequence with its context. The antigen is unknown. CDR3 length: 16 amino acids. CDR1 is MNHNS, CDR2 SASEGT, per germline. Trimming took off 6 bases at V and 4 bases at J, with 21 bases between the two ends. The data were obtained in a study of shared clonotypes between healthy human individuals. Study results and caveats: Compared with clonotypes that all four donors shared, non-shared clonotypes had lower generation probabilities.

Using immunoSEQ multiplex PCR, the repertoire was profiled, and TCRdb retains in-frame clones only, with some absent. Seen here are approximately 2.5 million clones, approximately 94% observed once, and the top ten hold under 0.15%. Input material: naive CD4+ T cells sorted from blood. Subset defined: CD45RA+ positively selected. The TCR sequence derives from a young man in good health. J is TRBJ1-2 and V is TRBV6-1; D gene ambiguous. The CDR3 region has the DNA TGTGCCAGCAGCGAAAGCACCAGGCAGCCTCCCTATGGCTACACCTTC. Translated: CASSESTRQPPYGYTF.